A single sample is the source of the 18 T cell receptor beta chains below, sequenced in a study of T-cell reconstitution after alpha-beta-depleted transplantation in children (dated by TCRdb to about 2016). What the treatment or condition label conveys for this sample: allogeneic hematopoietic cell transplantation with graft depleted of TCRalphabeta T cells and CD19 B cells. Receptor amplification or capture employed PCR. The sample was run on an Illumina HiSeq 2500. To normalize quantification of the TCRbeta repertoire, the TCR libraries were built with molecular barcoding that relied on unique molecular identifiers. Through fastp at Q25 and MiXCR, TCRdb rebuilt clones from the public reads, retaining in-frame beta chains. When rows share a CDR3 protein, they turn into one entry using the most common DNA and genes. This sample holds approximately 490,000 distinct CDR3 sequences; approximately 10% were observed only once. The ten largest clones capture around 2% of the sample.

The starting material was PBMCs, obtained before TCRalphabeta/CD19-depleted stem cell transplant. The origin of the receptors is a child aged 2-9 years with inherited bone marrow failure, due to receive a stem cell transplant.

This clonotype occurred many times. The CDR3 coding sequence is TGTGCCAGCAGCTTCTCCCCATTAGGCCTGAACACTGAAGCTTTCTTT. Translation gives CASSFSPLGLNTEAFF. The chain employs TRBV11-2 and TRBJ1-1; the D is unclear. Germline V gives CDR1 SGHAT, CDR2 FQNNGV. With 3 bases removed from V and 0 bases from J, the gap between germline ends came to 14 bases. This CDR3 spans 16 amino acids.

This clonotype was found many times. The chain employs TRBV20-1 and TRBJ2-7; D is undetermined. V dropped 6 bases and J dropped 0 bases, with 9 bases sitting between them. CDR3 length: 12 amino acids. Germline V gene data show CDR1 as DFQATT and CDR2 as SNEGSKA (reference sequence). The CDR3 reads CSAVTGSYEQYF. CDR3 DNA sequence: TGCAGTGCCGTGACGGGCTCCTACGAGCAGTACTTC.

This clonotype was seen ten or more times. This CDR3 is CASSLAFGQGYGYTF. In DNA, the CDR3 is TGTGCCAGCAGTTTAGCTTTCGGACAGGGCTATGGCTACACCTTC. This chain connects TRBV12-3 or TRBV12-4 to TRBJ1-2; 8 bases match TRBD1. The CDR3 has 15 amino acids. J was trimmed by 4 bases and V by 0 bases; bases with no gene match: 4.

This clonotype has a count of ten or more. V gene TRBV10-3 combines with J gene TRBJ2-7; 12 bases match TRBD2. V lost 7 bases to trimming and J lost 6 bases; unmatched junction nucleotides: 4. The CDR3 spans 13 residues. The V gene's germline CDR1 is ENHRY and CDR2 SYGVKD. The CDR3 reads CAIKTSGSGEQYF. CDR3 nucleotides: TGTGCCATCAAGACTAGCGGGAGTGGCGAGCAGTACTTC.

This clonotype occurred many times. The genes are TRBV5-5 and TRBJ2-1, with 13 bases matching TRBD2. The junction had 7 bases not matched to a gene; V was cut back by 2 bases and J by 8 bases. The CDR3 contains 16 residues. Per germline, CDR1 SGHKS and CDR2 YYEKEE (reference sequence). The CDR3 loop reads CASSFTGTSGNYEQFF. CDR3 in DNA: TGTGCCAGCAGCTTTACCGGGACTAGCGGGAACTATGAGCAGTTCTTC.

This clonotype was recorded at least ten times. Here the CDR3 reads CASSLAGQGETQYF. The CDR3 region has the DNA TGCGCCAGCAGCTTGGCCGGACAGGGAGAGACCCAGTACTTC. This chain joins TRBV5-1 and TRBJ2-5; 8 nucleotides align to TRBD1. The junction had 2 bases not matched to a gene; V was cut back by 0 bases and J by 4 bases. In germline, CDR1 is SGHRS, CDR2 YFSETQ. The CDR3 length is 14 residues. Filled out from reference TRBV5-1 and TRBJ2-5, the complete variable domain reads KAGVTQTPRYLIKTRGQQVTLSCSPISGHRSVSWYQQTPGQGLQFLFEYFSETQRNKGNFPGRFSGRQFSNSRSEMNVSTLELGDSALYLCASSLAGQGETQYFGPGTRLLVL.

The rearrangement links TRBV6-1 to TRBJ1-1; D uncertain. Germline CDR1 reads MNHNS; CDR2 reads SASEGT. The CDR3 length is 13 residues. Between the trimmed V and J ends, which lost 3 bases and 5 bases, there was a span of 10 bases. The CDR3 DNA is TGTGCCAGCAGTGATATGGGAGGGACTGAAGCTTTCTTT. The encoded protein is CASSDMGGTEAFF.

This clonotype has just a few counts. V and J are TRBV23-1 and TRBJ2-5; D is uncertain. TRBV23-1 is an ORF; its function is uncertain. V lost 8 bases to trimming and J lost 4 bases, with 14 bases between them. This CDR3 has 13 residues. The CDR3 DNA follows: TGCGCCAGCCCACCGGTGGTTAGAGAGACCCAGTACTTC. Protein sequence: CASPPVVRETQYF.

Concerning this clonotype: Possible read error: a much larger clone is one base away. V and J are TRBV7-2 and TRBJ2-2; D is possibly TRBD2 (5 bases). CDR3 length equals 14 residues. Germline lookup yields CDR1 SGHTA and CDR2 FQGNSA. CDR3: CASSYDLNTGEPFF. The DNA of the CDR3 is TGTGCCAGCAGCTATGACTTGAACACCGGGGAGCCGTTTTTT.

This clonotype was counted ten times or more. The chain recombines TRBV28 with TRBJ2-5; 14 bases agree with TRBD2. The CDR3 covers 18 residues. Germline CDR1 and CDR2: MDHEN and SYDVKM. V lost 7 bases, J lost 4 bases, and 14 bases stayed unmatched. This CDR3 reads CASTSPGTSGREVETQYF. CDR3 nucleotide sequence: TGTGCCAGCACTAGTCCCGGGACTAGCGGGAGAGAAGTAGAGACCCAGTACTTC.

The genes are TRBV12-3 or TRBV12-4 and TRBJ2-1, with D possibly being TRBD1 (6 bases). The length of the CDR3 is 18 residues. Trimming pared 5 bases from V and 5 bases from J, leaving 25 bases between. The CDR3, as DNA: TGTGCCAGCAGTCCTCCGAATTATGGGGGCCCTCCCGACAATGAGCAGTTCTTC. Its protein is CASSPPNYGGPPDNEQFF.

This clonotype was seen repeatedly, ten times or more. The J gene is TRBJ2-7, the V gene TRBV28, with D possibly matching TRBD2 (6 bases). V lost 3 bases and J 0 bases, leaving 9 bases between the germline ends. This CDR3 contains 14 residues. The germline V gene has CDR1 MDHEN and CDR2 SYDVKM. In DNA, the CDR3 is TGTGCCAGCAGTTTTAATAGCGGCTCCTACGAGCAGTACTTC. It is translated as CASSFNSGSYEQYF.

The J gene is TRBJ2-2, the V gene TRBV20-1; D is unresolved. This CDR3 contains 12 residues. CDR1 and CDR2 from the germline V gene are DFQATT and SNEGSKA (reference sequence). V shed 3 bases and J shed 6 bases, with 8 bases lying between them. This CDR3 is CSASGESGELFF. In nucleotides, the CDR3 is TGCAGTGCTAGCGGCGAATCCGGGGAGCTGTTTTTT.

This clonotype was observed at least ten times. The J gene is TRBJ2-5, the V gene TRBV10-3, with TRBD1 identical over 10 bases. This CDR3 region has 14 residues. The trim removed 6 bases at V and 1 base at J, leaving 2 bases unmatched. Germline CDR1 reads ENHRY; CDR2 reads SYGVKD. Written as DNA, the CDR3 is TGTGCCATCAGGGGGGACAGGGGCCAAGAGACCCAGTACTTC. Translation gives CAIRGDRGQETQYF.

The table lists this clonotype with many counts. The chain has TRBV10-1 and TRBJ1-2; weak D call: TRBD1 (6 bases). V lost 0 bases to trimming and J lost 4 bases, with 15 bases between them. Germline CDR1 and CDR2: WNHNN and SYGVQD (reference sequence). The CDR3 consists of 16 residues. CDR3 in DNA: TGCGCCAGCAGTGAGTCTCCCTTAGGGGGGCCCTATGGCTACACCTTC. This codes for CASSESPLGGPYGYTF.

The sample holds many counts of this clonotype. V gene TRBV29-1 combines with J gene TRBJ2-4; tentative D call: TRBD1 (6 bases). Trimming removed 4 bases at V and 3 bases at J, with 13 bases between. CDR1 SQVTM and CDR2 ANQGSEA come from the germline V gene. This CDR3 spans 14 amino acids. Here the CDR3 reads CSVARGGDKNIQYF. The CDR3 DNA reads TGCAGCGTTGCGCGAGGGGGAGACAAAAACATTCAGTACTTC.

This clonotype was counted at least ten times. The genes are TRBV5-6 and TRBJ2-2; D gene unclear. Between the trimmed V and J ends, which lost 4 bases and 7 bases, there was a span of 5 bases. Per germline, CDR1 SGHDT and CDR2 YYEEEE. The CDR3 runs to 11 residues. CDR3 loop: CASSLRGELFF. In DNA, the CDR3 is TGTGCCAGCAGCCTACGCGGGGAGCTGTTTTTT.

This clonotype was observed a few times. The chain carries TRBV6-2 or TRBV6-3 and TRBJ1-4, with TRBD1 as a possible D gene (6 bases). The CDR3 contains 15 residues. Germline V lookup: CDR1 MNHEY, CDR2 SVGEGT. V gave up 0 bases and J gave up 5 bases, with 10 bases separating them. CDR3 loop: CASSYSDRSNEKLFF. The CDR3 region has the DNA TGTGCCAGCAGTTACTCCGACAGGTCGAATGAAAAACTGTTTTTT.